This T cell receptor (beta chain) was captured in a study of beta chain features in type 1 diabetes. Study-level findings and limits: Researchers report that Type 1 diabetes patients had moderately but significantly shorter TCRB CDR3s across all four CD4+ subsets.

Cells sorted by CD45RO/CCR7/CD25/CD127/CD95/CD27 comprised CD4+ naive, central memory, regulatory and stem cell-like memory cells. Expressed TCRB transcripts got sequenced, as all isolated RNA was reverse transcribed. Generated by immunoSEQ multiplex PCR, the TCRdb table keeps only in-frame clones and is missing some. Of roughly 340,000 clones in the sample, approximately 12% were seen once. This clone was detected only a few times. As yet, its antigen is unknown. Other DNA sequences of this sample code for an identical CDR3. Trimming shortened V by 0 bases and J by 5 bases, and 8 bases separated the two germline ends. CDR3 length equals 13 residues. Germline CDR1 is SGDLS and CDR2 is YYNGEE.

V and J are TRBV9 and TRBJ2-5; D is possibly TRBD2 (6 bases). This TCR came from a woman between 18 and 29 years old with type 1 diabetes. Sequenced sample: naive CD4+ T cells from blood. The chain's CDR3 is CASSVVGGETQYF. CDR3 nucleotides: TGTGCCAGCAGCGTAGTAGGAGGGGAGACCCAGTACTTC.